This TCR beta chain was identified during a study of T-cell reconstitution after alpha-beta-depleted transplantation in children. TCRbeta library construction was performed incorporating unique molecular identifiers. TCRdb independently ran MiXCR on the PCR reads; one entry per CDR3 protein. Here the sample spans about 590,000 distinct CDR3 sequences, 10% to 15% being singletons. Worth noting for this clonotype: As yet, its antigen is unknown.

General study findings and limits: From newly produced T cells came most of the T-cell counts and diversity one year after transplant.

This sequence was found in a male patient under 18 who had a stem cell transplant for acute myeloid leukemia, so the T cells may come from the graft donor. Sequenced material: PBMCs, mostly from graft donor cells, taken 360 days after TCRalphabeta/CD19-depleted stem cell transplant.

The CDR3: CASSLGQNEKLFF. Here the CDR3 DNA reads TGCGCCAGCAGCTTGGGGCAGAATGAAAAACTGTTTTTT. The gene calls are TRBV5-1 and TRBJ1-4; D call uncertain. This CDR3 has 13 amino acids. Germline-derived CDR1 and CDR2 are SGHRS and YFSETQ. V dropped 0 bases and J dropped 5 bases, with 5 bases sitting between them.